These T cell receptor beta chains were read from a single sample in a study of cytomegalovirus exposure and HLA in healthy donors. The method was immunoSEQ multiplex PCR; TCRdb's version includes in-frame clones alone and lacks a portion of them. The sample holds roughly 180,000 clones, about 77% seen once. The sample consisted of PBMCs. The source is a woman between 25 and 40 years old in good health and CMV-seropositive. Both conserved end residues are part of each CDR3. A D gene is named only where the DNA matches it firmly. Clone size is not always given. Where it is, it says once, few, many or a class for expanded clones.

j_call	clone_size	d_call	v_call	cdr3_nt	cdr3_aa
TRBJ2-1	-	TRBD1	TRBV27	TGTGCCAGCAGCCGGGGACAGTCCTACAATGAGCAGTTCTTC	CASSRGQSYNEQFF
TRBJ2-3	once	TRBD2	TRBV30	TGTGCCTGGAGTGTGCTAGCGGGTGCGCAGTATTTT	CAWSVLAGAQYF
TRBJ2-1	-	-	TRBV5-1	TGCGCCAGCAGCCCCCGGGGATCTGGGAGGAATGAGCAGTTCTTC	CASSPRGSGRNEQFF
TRBJ1-5	-	TRBD1	TRBV4-1	TGCGCCAGCAGCCCGGACAGGAATAGCAATCAGCCCCAGCATTTT	CASSPDRNSNQPQHF
TRBJ2-7	once	TRBD1	TRBV28	TGTGCCAGCAGTTCCCTTACAGGGGCAGATGGCTACGAGCAGTACTTC	CASSSLTGADGYEQYF
TRBJ2-7	-	-	TRBV7-2	TGTGCCAGCAGCTTAGCAAGGGGCTCCTACGAGCAGTACTTC	CASSLARGSYEQYF
TRBJ1-6	few	-	TRBV10-3	TGTGCCATCAGGGGGGGGGCAACGAGCTCCTATAATTCACCCCTCCACTTT	CAIRGGATSSYNSPLHF
TRBJ2-7	-	TRBD1	TRBV19	TGTGCCAGTAGTACGGGACAGGGGAGCTACGAGCAGTACTTC	CASSTGQGSYEQYF
TRBJ2-3	few	TRBD2	TRBV10-3	TGTGCCATCAGCCCGACTAGCGGGGGGCCGGATACGCAGTATTTT	CAISPTSGGPDTQYF
TRBJ2-3	-	TRBD2	TRBV19	TGTGCCAGTAGTCGAACGAATCTAGCGGGGGGACCCACAGATACGCAGTATTTT	CASSRTNLAGGPTDTQYF
TRBJ2-3	-	-	TRBV25-1	TGTGCCAGCAGTGACATCAGGGGCCCAGATACGCAGTATTTT	CASSDIRGPDTQYF
TRBJ2-7	-	TRBD1	TRBV10-3	TGTGCCATCCACAGCGGACAGGGATCGAACGAGCAGTACTTC	CAIHSGQGSNEQYF
TRBJ1-5	-	TRBD1	TRBV7-8	TGTGCCAGCAGCGCCCCCGGGACAGGGAATCAGCCCCAGCATTTT	CASSAPGTGNQPQHF
TRBJ1-2	-	TRBD1	TRBV9	TGTGCCAGCAGCGGTGGGGACAGGGGGCGCACCTATGGCTACACCTTC	CASSGGDRGRTYGYTF
TRBJ2-7	-	TRBD1	TRBV18	TGTGCCAGCTCACCGCCGGGACAGGCCTCCTCCGAGCAGTACTTC	CASSPPGQASSEQYF
TRBJ2-7	-	-	TRBV7-3	TGTGCCAGCAGCTCGGGGGGCAGTTTGTACGAGCAGTACTTC	CASSSGGSLYEQYF
TRBJ2-1	-	TRBD2	TRBV7-2	TGTGCCAGCAGCCCGGGACTAGCGGGGGGACTCGGTGAGCAGTTCTTC	CASSPGLAGGLGEQFF
TRBJ2-1	-	-	TRBV11-3	TGTGCCAGCGGACGTGACAGATACAATGAGCAGTTCTTC	CASGRDRYNEQFF
TRBJ2-7	-	TRBD1	TRBV7-9	TGTGCCAGCAGCCCCCGGTCACAGGGGTCCTACGAGCAGTACTTC	CASSPRSQGSYEQYF
TRBJ1-4	-	-	TRBV30	TGTGCCTGGAGGACAGTTATTAATGAAAAACTGTTTTTT	CAWRTVINEKLFF
TRBJ2-3	-	-	TRBV11-3	TGTGCCAGCAGCTTTAGGCTAGCATCAGATACGCAGTATTTT	CASSFRLASDTQYF
TRBJ2-7	-	-	TRBV11-3	TGTGCCAGCAGCTTCACTTTGAGGGCTAGCGCCTCCTACGAGCAGTACTTC	CASSFTLRASASYEQYF
TRBJ2-7	-	TRBD1	TRBV27	TGTGCCAGCAGTCTCAAACAGGGGACCTACGAGCAGTACTTC	CASSLKQGTYEQYF
TRBJ1-2	once	TRBD1	TRBV6-6	TGTGCCAGCAGTGCGGACAGGGGATATGGCTACACCTTC	CASSADRGYGYTF
TRBJ1-3	-	-	TRBV7-8	TGTGCCAGCAGCTTAGATTGGCGAGGGGGGGTCTCTGGAAACACCATATATTTT	CASSLDWRGGVSGNTIYF
TRBJ1-1	-	TRBD1	TRBV19	TGTGCCAGTAGTAAGGGACAGGGGGCGCCCACTGAAGCTTTCTTT	CASSKGQGAPTEAFF
TRBJ1-1	few	TRBD1	TRBV7-8	TGTGCCAGCAGCACCAGACAGGGGTCGGGAACTGAAGCTTTCTTT	CASSTRQGSGTEAFF
TRBJ1-1	-	-	TRBV11-3	TGCGCCAGCAGCTTTATCGACAGGAACACTGAAGCTTTCTTT	CASSFIDRNTEAFF
TRBJ1-6	few	-	TRBV2	TGTGCCAGCAAGGAGGACTTTGCCCCCGCACCCCTCCACTTT	CASKEDFAPAPLHF
TRBJ2-3	few	-	TRBV5-8	TGTGCCAGCAGCTTGGACGGGCGGGCAGATACGCAGTATTTT	CASSLDGRADTQYF
TRBJ1-2	-	TRBD1	TRBV7-2	TGTGCCAGCAGCGGACAGGGGGCCTTGGGCTACACCTTC	CASSGQGALGYTF
TRBJ1-2	once	-	TRBV14	TGTGCCAGCAGCCAACAGGGGTTGAAAGGGGGGGGAATTAACTATGGCTACACCTTC	CASSQQGLKGGGINYGYTF
TRBJ1-1	-	-	TRBV11-2	TGTGCCAGCATTCCACGTGGGGCTCTACTGAACACTGAAGCTTTCTTT	CASIPRGALLNTEAFF
TRBJ2-7	-	TRBD2	TRBV15	TGTGCCACCAGCATTGGGACTAGCGGGTTCTACGAGCAGTACTTC	CATSIGTSGFYEQYF
TRBJ2-2	-	TRBD2	TRBV4-3	TGCGCCAGCAGCCAAGATGGACTAGCCCCCACCGGGGAGCTGTTTTTT	CASSQDGLAPTGELFF
TRBJ1-1	-	-	TRBV5-1	TGCGCCAGCAGGCTCTGGGAGGGCATGAACACTGAAGCTTTCTTT	CASRLWEGMNTEAFF
TRBJ1-1	-	-	TRBV6-5	TGTGCCAGCAGTTACCCGGGTAATACTGAAGCTTTCTTT	CASSYPGNTEAFF
TRBJ1-6	-	-	TRBV2	TGTGCCAGCAGGAGGACTCCCGATAATTCACCCCTCCACTTT	CASRRTPDNSPLHF
TRBJ2-7	-	TRBD2	TRBV4-2	TGTGCCAGCAGCCACCCAGCGGGGGGGGAGTACGAGCAGTACTTC	CASSHPAGGEYEQYF
TRBJ1-4	-	TRBD1	TRBV28	TGTGCCAGCAGTTGGGACAGAGGGCCGGATGAAAAACTGTTTTTT	CASSWDRGPDEKLFF
TRBJ1-5	-	TRBD1	TRBV6-4	TGTGCCAGCAGGGACCGGGACAGGGAGCATCAGCCCCAGCATTTT	CASRDRDREHQPQHF
TRBJ2-3	-	TRBD2	TRBV7-2	TGTGCCAGCAGCTTGCCTAGCGGAATCACAGATACGCAGTATTTT	CASSLPSGITDTQYF
TRBJ1-2	-	TRBD1	TRBV4-2	TGTGCCAGCTTGTCTGGGGACAGGTATGGCTACACCTTC	CASLSGDRYGYTF
TRBJ2-1	-	-	TRBV28	TGTGCCAGTCTGGGAGGACACGAGCAGTTCTTC	CASLGGHEQFF